These 7 T cell receptor beta chains share one sample of origin, sequenced in a study of blood T cell repertoires in COVID-19. Sequencing was performed with immunoSEQ multiplex PCR; in TCRdb, only in-frame clones are kept and a portion is missing. The table has 30,000 to 40,000 clones, 88% seen once. The sequenced material came from peripheral blood. All receptors derive from a human donor with active COVID-19. The donor label of this sample is uncertain.

The table lists this clone with a count of one. The CDR3 loop reads CASSPQAGTEAFF. The CDR3 DNA reads as TGTGCCAGCAGTCCCCAGGCGGGGACTGAAGCTTTCTTT. This sequence joins TRBV6-5 and TRBJ1-1; D gene unclear. Trimming stripped 5 bases from V and 5 bases from J, with 12 bases between. The CDR3 is 13 amino acids. In germline, CDR1 is MNHEY, CDR2 SVGAGI.

This rearrangement joins TRBV5-5 to TRBJ2-1; 9 bases fit TRBD2. The V gene end was trimmed by 2 bases and the J gene end by 8 bases; junction bases not matched to a gene: 5. CDR3 length equals 14 residues. CDR1 SGHKS and CDR2 YYEKEE come from the germline V gene (reference sequence). CDR3 sequence (DNA): TGTGCCAGCAGCTTCTGGCGGGGGGGGTATGAGCAGTTCTTC. It translates to CASSFWRGGYEQFF.

The CDR3 here is CASSQGTSGFSTDTQYF. In DNA, the CDR3 is TGCGCCAGCAGCCAAGGGACTAGCGGGTTTTCTACAGATACGCAGTATTTT. The rearrangement links TRBV4-1 to TRBJ2-3, with 11 bases that match TRBD2. The CDR3 is 17 amino acids. CDR1 and CDR2 from the germline V gene are MGHRA and YSYEKL. V trimming: 1 base; J trimming: 3 bases; junction bases outside the gene matches: 6.

The chain recombines TRBV7-2 with TRBJ1-3; D not resolved. The CDR3 loop spans 15 amino acids. Germline CDR1 and CDR2: SGHTA and FQGNSA. Trimming took 2 bases from V and 0 from J, leaving 8 bases between them. For the CDR3, the DNA is TGTGCCAGCAGCTTACGGGAGACCTCTGGAAACACCATATATTTT. This sequence encodes CASSLRETSGNTIYF.

J is TRBJ1-5 and V is TRBV19, with D tentatively TRBD1 (6 bases). Germline V gene data show CDR1 as LNHDA and CDR2 as SQIVND (reference sequence). The ends were cut back, 5 bases at V and 4 bases at J, with 15 bases in the middle. CDR3 length: 15 residues. CDR3 in DNA: TGTGCCAGTAGTTTGGCCAGGGGACTAAATCAGCCCCAGCATTTT. The encoded protein is CASSLARGLNQPQHF.

This clone came up once. The chain couples TRBV10-3 to TRBJ1-4, with TRBD1 as a possible D gene (5 bases). This CDR3 region has 16 residues. The V gene lost 0 bases and the J gene lost 5 bases, with 13 bases spanning the gap. Germline CDR1 is ENHRY and CDR2 is SYGVKD. This CDR3 reads CAISESRDSRNEKLFF. CDR3 coding DNA: TGTGCCATCAGTGAGTCGAGAGACAGTCGGAATGAAAAACTGTTTTTT.

The chain couples TRBV9 to TRBJ1-6; no firm D call. The CDR3 runs to 18 residues. Trimming shortened V by 4 bases and J by 0 bases, and 17 bases separated the two germline ends. Per germline, CDR1 SGDLS and CDR2 YYNGEE. The CDR3 spells CASSRVAALSSYNSPLHF. The CDR3 coding sequence is TGTGCCAGCAGCCGCGTGGCAGCGCTGAGCTCCTATAATTCACCCCTCCACTTT.